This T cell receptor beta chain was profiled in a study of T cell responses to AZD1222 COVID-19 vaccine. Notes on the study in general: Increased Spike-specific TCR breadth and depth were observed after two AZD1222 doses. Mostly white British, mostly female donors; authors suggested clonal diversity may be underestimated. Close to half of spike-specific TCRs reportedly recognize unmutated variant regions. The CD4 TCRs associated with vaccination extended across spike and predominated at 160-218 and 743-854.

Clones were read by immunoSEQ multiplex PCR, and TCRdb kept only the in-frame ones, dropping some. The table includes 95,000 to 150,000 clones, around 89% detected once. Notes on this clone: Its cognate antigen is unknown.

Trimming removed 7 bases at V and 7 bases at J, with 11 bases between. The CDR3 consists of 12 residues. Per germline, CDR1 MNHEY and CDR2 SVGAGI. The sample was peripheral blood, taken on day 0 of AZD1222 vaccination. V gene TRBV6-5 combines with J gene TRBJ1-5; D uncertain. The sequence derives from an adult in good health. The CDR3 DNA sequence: TGTGCCAGCACAGTAGCCGCCCAGCCCCAGCATTTT. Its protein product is CASTVAAQPQHF.